This T cell receptor (beta chain) appears in the sequencing data of a study of T cell repertoires in cytomegalovirus infection. On the study more broadly: A matching HLA type, together with CMV infection, was signaled by public TCR beta signatures.

Study-level points and caveats: Clonotypes of TCR beta that were HLA-C-restricted and CMV-specific dominated the ex vivo response. CMV carriers having the relevant HLA were flagged by cumulative public TCR beta family frequency.

A single record per CDR3 protein comes from TCRdb applying MiXCR to the reads. The sample lists 200,000 to 300,000 distinct CDR3 sequences, approximately 9.1% occurring once. CDR1 and CDR2 from the germline V gene are SGHTA and FQGNSA. This CDR3 contains 15 residues. The ends lost 2 bases at V and 7 bases at J; junction bases unmatched: 7. This clonotype has at least ten counts. Its antigen is still unknown. Specimen: PBMCs. The TCR sequence derives from a human donor in good health (CMV status not recorded). Some clones in this sample may be carry-over from other donors' samples. The chain has TRBV7-2 and TRBJ2-1, with 8 nucleotides matching TRBD1. CDR3 protein: CASSLSGTGKNEQFF. The CDR3 bases are TGTGCCAGCAGCTTATCCGGGACAGGCAAAAATGAGCAGTTCTTC. The full variable domain, with the rest looked up from reference TRBV7-2 and TRBJ2-1, is GAGVSQSPSNKVTEKGKDVELRCDPISGHTALYWYRQSLGQGLEFLIYFQGNSAPDKSGLPSDRFSAERTGGSVSTLTIQRTQQEDSAVYLCASSLSGTGKNEQFFGPGTRLTVL.